What follows describes a single T cell receptor beta chain. Its antigen is currently unknown. The CDR3 contains 15 residues. Trimming cost V 3 bases and J 3 bases, with 14 bases left between them. This specimen belongs to a study of T-cell reconstitution after alpha-beta-depleted transplantation in children. Overall study results and limits: Some patients' high day-60 TCRbeta diversity was traced to surviving recipient T cells and thymic progenitors. There were reportedly several hundred expanded graft clones from which alpha-beta T cells came about two months after transplant. Most T-cell counts and diversity one year after the transplant came from T cells that were newly produced.

Unique molecular identifiers were incorporated into the prepared TCRbeta library. TCRdb re-called the PCR reads through MiXCR, storing one row per CDR3 protein. The table shows under 750,000 distinct CDR3 sequences, with around 23% occurring only once. The sequence was collected from a boy in the first two years of life who had a stem cell transplant for acute myeloid leukemia, so the T cells may come from the graft donor. The gene calls are TRBV12-3 or TRBV12-4 and TRBJ1-1; TRBD1 might be the D (5 bases). The sample here was PBMCs, mostly from graft donor cells, taken 360 days after TCRalphabeta/CD19-depleted stem cell transplant. The CDR3 DNA reads TGTGCCAGCAGTTTCCCCATTAGAGGGGACACTGAAGCTTTCTTT. This gives the protein CASSFPIRGDTEAFF.